This T cell receptor beta chain derives from a study of CD4 and CD8 cells across lung adenocarcinoma regions. V dropped 11 bases and J dropped 1; count of bases not matched to a gene: 4. CDR1 and CDR2 (germline): MNHNY, SVGAGI (reference sequence). The CDR3 extends over 13 amino acids. TCRdb reprocessed the PCR reads with MiXCR, giving one entry per CDR3 protein. Counted here are some 10,000 distinct CDR3 sequences, roughly 51% occurring once; the ten biggest clones make up around a third. By sample share, this clonotype is large (0.1 to 1%). The patients had localized lung adenocarcinoma, a non-small cell subtype.

This chain links TRBV6-6 with TRBJ2-1; 8 nucleotides align to TRBD1. Specimen: CD8+ T cells from the margin of a lung tumor. The sequence derives from a male donor with lung adenocarcinoma. The CD4 and CD8 labels of this study may be unreliable. CDR3 in amino acids: CAGGQGSYNEQFF. The CDR3 coding sequence is TGTGCCGGAGGACAGGGTTCCTACAATGAGCAGTTCTTC.